This TCR beta chain was obtained from a study of T cells in Graves' hyperthyroidism and ophthalmopathy. Newly diagnosed hyperthyroidism patients aged 18 to 65 years had disease lasting under 2 months. The study collected blood at first hyperthyroidism diagnosis, before any ophthalmopathy symptoms arose. Researchers took RNA transcripts and amplified the TCR beta CDR3 regions from them. TCR CDR3 regions were first amplified by RT-PCR with HTBI primers. From the multiplex PCR reads, TCRdb called clonotypes with MiXCR, one entry per CDR3 protein. This sample has hundreds of thousands of distinct CDR3 sequences, with approximately 18% found just once. Germline V gene sequence: CDR1 LNHNV, CDR2 YYDKDF (reference sequence). This CDR3 region has 15 residues. Trimming cost V 0 bases and J 2 bases, with 11 bases left between them. Findings and caveats of the study: Classification by a 13 V-J model distinguished ophthalmopathy from stable hyperthyroidism.

Note on this clonotype: Antigen: not known.

The clonotype comes from a woman aged 45-65 years with Graves' hyperthyroidism that later progressed to Graves' ophthalmopathy. The specimen was blood. The rearrangement joins TRBV15 to TRBJ2-7; D gene uncertain. The CDR3 nucleotides are TGTGCCACCAGCAGAGATTTCCCCAGGACCTACGAGCAGTACTTC. Translating it yields CATSRDFPRTYEQYF. The whole variable domain, filled in from reference TRBV15 and TRBJ2-7, reads DAMVIQNPRYQVTQFGKPVTLSCSQTLNHNVMYWYQQKSSQAPKLLFHYYDKDFNNEADTPDNFQSRRPNTSFCFLDIRSPGLGDTAMYLCATSRDFPRTYEQYFGPGTRLTVT.